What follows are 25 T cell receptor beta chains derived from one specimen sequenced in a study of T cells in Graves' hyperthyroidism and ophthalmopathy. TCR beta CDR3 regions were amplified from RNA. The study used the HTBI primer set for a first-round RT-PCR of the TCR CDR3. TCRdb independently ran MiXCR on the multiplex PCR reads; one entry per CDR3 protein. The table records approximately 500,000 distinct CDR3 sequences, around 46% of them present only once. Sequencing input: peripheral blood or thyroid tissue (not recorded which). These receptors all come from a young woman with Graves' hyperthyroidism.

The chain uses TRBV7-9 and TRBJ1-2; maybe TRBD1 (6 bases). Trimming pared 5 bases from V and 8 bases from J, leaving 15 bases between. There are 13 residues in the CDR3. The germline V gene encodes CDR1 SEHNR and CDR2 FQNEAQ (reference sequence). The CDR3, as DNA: TGTGCCAGCAGCCGGACTAGCGGGGGCGGCTACACCTTC. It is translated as CASSRTSGGGYTF.

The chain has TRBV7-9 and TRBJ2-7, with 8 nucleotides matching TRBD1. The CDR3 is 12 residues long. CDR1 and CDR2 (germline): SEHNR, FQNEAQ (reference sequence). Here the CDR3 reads CASSRGPHEQYF. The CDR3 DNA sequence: TGTGCTAGCTCCAGGGGGCCCCACGAGCAGTACTTC.

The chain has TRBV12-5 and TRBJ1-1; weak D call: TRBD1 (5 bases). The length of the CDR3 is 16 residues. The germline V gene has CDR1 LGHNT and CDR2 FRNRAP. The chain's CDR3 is CASSVGRGRSNTEAFF. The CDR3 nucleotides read TGTGCCAGCAGTGTCGGGAGGGGCAGATCGAACACTGAAGCTTTCTTT.

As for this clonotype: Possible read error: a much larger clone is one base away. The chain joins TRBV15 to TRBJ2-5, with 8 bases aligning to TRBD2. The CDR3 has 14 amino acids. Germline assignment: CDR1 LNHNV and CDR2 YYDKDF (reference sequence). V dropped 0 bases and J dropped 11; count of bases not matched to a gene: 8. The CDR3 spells CATSRDPRGGMQYF. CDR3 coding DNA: TGTGCCACCAGCAGAGACCCACGGGGGGGGATGCAGTACTTC.

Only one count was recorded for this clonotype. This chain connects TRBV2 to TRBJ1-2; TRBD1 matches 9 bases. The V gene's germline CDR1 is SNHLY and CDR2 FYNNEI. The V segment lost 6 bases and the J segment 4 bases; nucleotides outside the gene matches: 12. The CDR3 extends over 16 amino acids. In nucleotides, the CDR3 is TGTGCCAGCAGCGTTGACCCATGGGGACAGGGCTATGGCTACACCTTC. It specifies CASSVDPWGQGYGYTF.

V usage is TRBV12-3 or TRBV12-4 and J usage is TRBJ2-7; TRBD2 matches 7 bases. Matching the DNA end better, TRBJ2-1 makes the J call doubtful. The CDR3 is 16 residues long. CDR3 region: CASQRGSGSIYNEQFF. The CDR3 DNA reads TGTGCCAGCCAAAGGGGTAGCGGGTCTATCTACAATGAGCAGTTCTTC.

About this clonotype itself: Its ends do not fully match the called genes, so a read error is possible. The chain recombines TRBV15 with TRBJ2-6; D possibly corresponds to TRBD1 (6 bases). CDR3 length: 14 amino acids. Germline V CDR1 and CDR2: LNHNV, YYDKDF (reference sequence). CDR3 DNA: TGTGCCACCAGCAGAGAAGCAGGGGTAGGAACTGAAGCTTTC. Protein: CATSREAGVGTEAF. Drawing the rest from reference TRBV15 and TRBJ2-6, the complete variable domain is DAMVIQNPRYQVTQFGKPVTLSCSQTLNHNVMYWYQQKSSQAPKLLFHYYDKDFNNEADTPDNFQSRRPNTSFCFLDIRSPGLGDTAMYLCATSREAGVGTEAFGAGSRLTVL.

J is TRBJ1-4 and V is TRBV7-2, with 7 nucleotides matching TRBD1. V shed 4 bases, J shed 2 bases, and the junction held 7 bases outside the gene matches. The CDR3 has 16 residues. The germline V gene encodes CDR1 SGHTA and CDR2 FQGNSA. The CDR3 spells CASSSRTGFTNEKLFF. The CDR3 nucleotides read TGTGCCAGCAGCTCTCGGACAGGCTTTACTAATGAAAAACTGTTTTTT.

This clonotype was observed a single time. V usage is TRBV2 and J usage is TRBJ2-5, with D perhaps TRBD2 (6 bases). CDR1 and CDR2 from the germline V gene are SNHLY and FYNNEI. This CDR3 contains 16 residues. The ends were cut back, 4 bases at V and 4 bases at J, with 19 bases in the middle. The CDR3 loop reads CASSARVGRGGETQYF. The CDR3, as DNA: TGTGCCAGCAGTGCTAGGGTCGGGAGAGGTGGAGAGACCCAGTACTTC.

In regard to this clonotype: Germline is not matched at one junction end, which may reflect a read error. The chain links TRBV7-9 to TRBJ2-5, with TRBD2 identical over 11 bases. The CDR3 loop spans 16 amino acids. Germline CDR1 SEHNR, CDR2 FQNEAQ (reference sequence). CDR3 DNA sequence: TGTGCCAGCAGCATGACTAGCGGGAACTACCAAGGGACCCAGTACTTC. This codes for CASSMTSGNYQGTQYF. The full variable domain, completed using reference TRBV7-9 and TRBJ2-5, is DTGVSQNPRHKITKRGQNVTFRCDPISEHNRLYWYRQTLGQGPEFLTYFQNEAQLEKSRLLSDRFSAERPKGSFSTLEIQRTEQGDSAMYLCASSMTSGNYQGTQYFGPGTRLLVL.

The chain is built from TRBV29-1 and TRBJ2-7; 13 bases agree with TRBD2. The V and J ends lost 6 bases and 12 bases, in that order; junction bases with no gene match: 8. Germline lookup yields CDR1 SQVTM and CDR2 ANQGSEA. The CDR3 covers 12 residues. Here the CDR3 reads CSVGTSGAMRYF. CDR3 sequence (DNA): TGCAGCGTGGGGACTAGCGGGGCAATGCGGTACTTC.

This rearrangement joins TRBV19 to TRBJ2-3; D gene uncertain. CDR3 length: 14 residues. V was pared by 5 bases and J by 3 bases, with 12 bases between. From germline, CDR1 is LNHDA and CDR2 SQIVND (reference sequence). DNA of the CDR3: TGTGCCAGTAGTTCCTTAGAGATAACAGATACGCAGTATTTT. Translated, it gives CASSSLEITDTQYF.

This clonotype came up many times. CDR3 in amino acids: CASSYAGGGQPQHF. The CDR3 nucleotides are TGTGCCAGCAGTTACGCAGGGGGAGGCCAGCCCCAGCATTTT. This rearrangement joins TRBV6-5 to TRBJ1-5, with TRBD1 identical over 7 bases. The CDR3 has 14 amino acids. J lost 7 bases, V lost 2 bases, and 5 bases had no gene match. CDR1 and CDR2 (germline): MNHEY, SVGAGI.

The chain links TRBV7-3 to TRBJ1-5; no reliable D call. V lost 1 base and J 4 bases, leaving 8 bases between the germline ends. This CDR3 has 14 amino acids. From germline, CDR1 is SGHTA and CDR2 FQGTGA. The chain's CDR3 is CASSLIGVNQPQHF. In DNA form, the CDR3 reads TGTGCCAGCAGCTTAATCGGGGTTAATCAGCCCCAGCATTTT.

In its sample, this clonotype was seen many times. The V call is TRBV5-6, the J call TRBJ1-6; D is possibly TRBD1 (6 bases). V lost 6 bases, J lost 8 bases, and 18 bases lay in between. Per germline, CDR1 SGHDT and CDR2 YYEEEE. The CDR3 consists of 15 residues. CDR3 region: CASTPRGGYDSPLHF. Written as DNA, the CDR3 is TGTGCCAGCACCCCGAGGGGGGGCTACGATTCACCCCTCCACTTT.

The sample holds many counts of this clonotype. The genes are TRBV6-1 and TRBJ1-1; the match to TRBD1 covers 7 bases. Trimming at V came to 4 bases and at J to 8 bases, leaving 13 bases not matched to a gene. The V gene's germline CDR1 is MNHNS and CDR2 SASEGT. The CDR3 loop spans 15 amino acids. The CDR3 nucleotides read TGTGCCAGCAGTGGTACAGGGGTAGAAGTAGGCGAAGCTTTCTTT. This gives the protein CASSGTGVEVGEAFF.

The CDR3 DNA follows: TGCAGTGCTGCGCCCACGTTGCAGGGCGACTACACCTTC. This encodes CSAAPTLQGDYTF. The chain joins TRBV20-1 to TRBJ1-2, with D possibly matching TRBD1 (5 bases). Trimming shortened V by 5 bases and J by 10 bases, and 20 bases separated the two germline ends. The CDR3 covers 13 residues. Germline CDR1 and CDR2: DFQATT and SNEGSKA (reference sequence).

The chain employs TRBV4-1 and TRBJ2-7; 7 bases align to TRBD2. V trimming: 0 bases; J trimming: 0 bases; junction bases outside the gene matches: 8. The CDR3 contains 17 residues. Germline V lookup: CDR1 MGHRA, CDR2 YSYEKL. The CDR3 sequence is CASSQDGRGLSSYEQYF. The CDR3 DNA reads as TGCGCCAGCAGCCAAGATGGGAGGGGTCTAAGCTCCTACGAGCAGTACTTC.

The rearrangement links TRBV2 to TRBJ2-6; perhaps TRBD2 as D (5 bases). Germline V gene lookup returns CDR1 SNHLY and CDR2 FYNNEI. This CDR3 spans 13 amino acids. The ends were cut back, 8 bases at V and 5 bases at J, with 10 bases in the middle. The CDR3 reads CASGGTRANVLTF. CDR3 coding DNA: TGTGCCAGCGGAGGAACTCGGGCCAACGTCCTGACTTTC.

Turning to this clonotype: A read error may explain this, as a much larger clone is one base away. The DNA of the CDR3 is TGTGCCAGCAGTGAACTTAACACATCAGATCAGCCCCAGCATTTT. It specifies CASSELNTSDQPQHF. The genes are TRBV6-1 and TRBJ1-5; D is unclear. The ends were cut back, 2 bases at V and 5 bases at J, with 13 bases in the middle. Looked up from germline, CDR1 is MNHNS and CDR2 is SASEGT. The CDR3 covers 15 residues.

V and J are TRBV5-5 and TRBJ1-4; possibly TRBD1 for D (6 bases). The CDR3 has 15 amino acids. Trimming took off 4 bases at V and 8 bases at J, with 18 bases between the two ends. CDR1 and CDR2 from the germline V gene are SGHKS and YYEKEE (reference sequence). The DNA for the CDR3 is TGTGCCAGCAGCCAACCTCAGGGGTCGGGGGAAAAACTGTTTTTT. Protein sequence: CASSQPQGSGEKLFF.

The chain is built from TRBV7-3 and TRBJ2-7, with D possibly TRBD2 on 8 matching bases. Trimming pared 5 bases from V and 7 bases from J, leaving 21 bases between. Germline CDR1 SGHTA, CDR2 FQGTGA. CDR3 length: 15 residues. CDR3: CASSVGGGGYNEQYF. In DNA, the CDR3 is TGTGCCAGCAGCGTAGGGGGCGGGGGGTACAATGAGCAGTACTTC.

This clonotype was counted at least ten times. CDR3 in amino acids: CASSLGGPEPYGYTF. The CDR3 DNA follows: TGTGCCAGCAGCTTAGGAGGCCCAGAGCCCTATGGCTACACCTTC. This chain uses TRBV7-8 with TRBJ1-2; D remains ambiguous. This CDR3 region has 15 residues. Trimming took off 1 base at V and 4 bases at J, with 13 bases between the two ends. Germline V gene sequence: CDR1 SGHVS, CDR2 FQNEAQ.

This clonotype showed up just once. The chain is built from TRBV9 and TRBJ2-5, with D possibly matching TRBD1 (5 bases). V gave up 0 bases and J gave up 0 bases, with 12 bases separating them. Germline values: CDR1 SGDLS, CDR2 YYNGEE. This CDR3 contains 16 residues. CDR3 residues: CASSVEGHSYQETQYF. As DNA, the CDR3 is TGTGCCAGCAGCGTAGAAGGACATTCGTACCAAGAGACCCAGTACTTC.

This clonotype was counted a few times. CDR3 region: CASSYSGRIDTQYF. The CDR3 nucleotides are TGTGCCAGCAGTTACTCCGGGAGGATAGATACGCAGTATTTT. This rearrangement joins TRBV6-5 to TRBJ2-3; TRBD2 matches at 7 bases. The CDR3 length is 14 residues. J gave up 5 bases and V 0 bases, and 2 bases lay outside the gene matches. CDR1 and CDR2 (germline): MNHEY, SVGAGI.